The rows below give T cell receptor beta chains drawn from one sample of a study of T cell repertoires in cytomegalovirus infection. TCRdb analysed the reads with MiXCR anew, one entry per CDR3 protein. In the table there are about 740,000 distinct CDR3 sequences, about 40% of which are singletons. The specimen sequenced was PBMCs. The receptors were gathered from a human donor in good health (CMV status not recorded). Some clones in this sample may be carry-over from other donors' samples. Each CDR3 is given with its conserved first and last residue. D genes are given only for firm matches. Some rows have no size entry. The others give once, few or many, or a class for an expanded clone.

abundance	d_gene	v_gene	j_gene	CDR3nt	CDR3aa
.	TRBD1	TRBV7-3	TRBJ2-7	TGTGCCAGCAGCATACCGACAGGGGAGGCGTACGAGCAGTACTTC	CASSIPTGEAYEQYF
.	TRBD1	TRBV5-1	TRBJ2-4	TGCGCCAGCAGCTCCCTACCGGGACAGGGGGGAAACATTCAGTACTTC	CASSSLPGQGGNIQYF
.	.	TRBV29-1	TRBJ2-3	TGCAGCGACCCCCTTGGTGCATCAGGAGATACGCAGTATTTT	CSDPLGASGDTQYF
many	TRBD1	TRBV7-2	TRBJ2-6	TGTGCCAGCAGCCGCTTCTTGACAGGGGCGGGGGCCAACGTCCTGACTTTC	CASSRFLTGAGANVLTF
.	.	TRBV25-1	TRBJ1-4	TGTGCCAGCAGTGAATTTGCAGTTACCAATGAAAAACTGTTTTTT	CASSEFAVTNEKLFF
few	.	TRBV7-6	TRBJ2-2	TGTGCCACCCCTGGTCACCCGAACACCGGGGAGCTGTTTTTT	CATPGHPNTGELFF
.	TRBD2	TRBV19	TRBJ2-4	TGTGCCAGTAGTATAGGACTAGCGGCCAAAAACATTCAGTACTTC	CASSIGLAAKNIQYF
.	.	TRBV12-3/TRBV12-4	TRBJ1-5	TGTGCCAGCAGTCCGCGGACCGGGGCGAGGCCCCAGCATTTT	CASSPRTGARPQHF
.	TRBD2	TRBV29-1	TRBJ2-7	TGCAGCGTTGAGTATAGCGGGAGGGCCTACGAGCAGTACTTC	CSVEYSGRAYEQYF
.	.	TRBV19	TRBJ2-2	TGTGCCAGTAGTATAGACAGGGCGAACACCGGGGAGCTGTTTTTT	CASSIDRANTGELFF
few	.	TRBV9	TRBJ2-1	TGTGCCAGCAGCCTGCTTGTGCCTTCCAATGAGCAGTTCTTC	CASSLLVPSNEQFF
.	TRBD1	TRBV6-5	TRBJ1-5	TGTGCCAGCAGACACGGACAGGGGCTTCAGCCCCAGCATTTT	CASRHGQGLQPQHF
.	TRBD1	TRBV12-3/TRBV12-4	TRBJ2-7	TGTGCCAGCAGCGACAGGGTCGCCTACGAGCAGTACTTC	CASSDRVAYEQYF
few	.	TRBV5-5	TRBJ1-5	TGTGCCAGCAGCTTGGAGGCCGGGGGACAAGGACAGCCCCAGCATTTT	CASSLEAGGQGQPQHF
few	.	TRBV5-6	TRBJ1-3	TGTGCCAGCAGCTTGGAAGTGGGAATGCGGAACACCATATATTTT	CASSLEVGMRNTIYF
few	.	TRBV6-8	TRBJ1-6	TGTGCCAGCAGTTGGACAGTCCGGGCTAATTCACCCCTCCACTTT	CASSWTVRANSPLHF
few	.	TRBV2	TRBJ2-1	TGTGCCGGGGGACGGCACAATGAGCAGTTCTTC	CAGGRHNEQFF
.	.	TRBV30	TRBJ1-5	TGTGCCTGGAACAAGGGTTTGGGGGGAGCCCAGCCCCAGCATTTT	CAWNKGLGGAQPQHF
.	TRBD2	TRBV28	TRBJ2-7	TGTGCCAACACCCAGCCCTGGGCTAGCGGGAGGGCCCCCTACGAGCAGTACTTC	CANTQPWASGRAPYEQYF
.	.	TRBV7-2	TRBJ2-7	TGTGCCAGCGCTGCTTCTACTGGGAAGGAGCAGTACTTC	CASAASTGKEQYF
few	.	TRBV28	TRBJ1-2	TGTGCCAGCAGGCCCTCGATGACAGCTAACATGTTCTATGGCTACACCTTC	CASRPSMTANMFYGYTF
.	TRBD2	TRBV28	TRBJ2-4	TGTGCCAGCAGGGACCCGAGCGGGGGCGGAGGTAGCATTCAGTACTTC	CASRDPSGGGGSIQYF
few	TRBD1	TRBV12-3/TRBV12-4	TRBJ1-1	TGTGCCAGCAATGCAGGGGGCGGCACTGAAGCTTTCTTT	CASNAGGGTEAFF
.	TRBD2	TRBV20-1	TRBJ2-5	TGCAGTGCTTCGGGACTAGCGAGTGTGGAGAGGGCCCAGTACTTC	CSASGLASVERAQYF
few	.	TRBV7-9	TRBJ1-4	TGTGCCACCGTGACCGGTACCTCAACTAATGAAAAACTGTTTTTT	CATVTGTSTNEKLFF
.	TRBD1	TRBV7-9	TRBJ2-1	TGTGCCAGCAGCAGGGGGCATTATGAGCAGTTCTTC	CASSRGHYEQFF
few	.	TRBV28	TRBJ1-4	TGTGCCAGCAGTTTTAGCGGACAAGAAAATGAAAAACTGTTTTTT	CASSFSGQENEKLFF
few	TRBD2	TRBV20-1	TRBJ2-7	TGCAGTGCTAGAGATCTTACTAGGACTAGCGGCTACGAGCAGTACTTC	CSARDLTRTSGYEQYF
.	.	TRBV28	TRBJ1-1	TGTGCCAGCAGAGCCGCGCATCTAACTGAAGCTTTCTTT	CASRAAHLTEAFF
.	.	TRBV9	TRBJ2-7	TGTGCCAGCAGCGTAGGAGTGGGGAGCTCCTACGAGCAGTACTTC	CASSVGVGSSYEQYF
.	TRBD2	TRBV10-2	TRBJ2-5	TGCGCCAGCAGCCGGGACTACTCGGAGACCCAGTACTTC	CASSRDYSETQYF
few	.	TRBV6-1	TRBJ1-2	TGTGCCAGCAGTTCACCATCATCCTATGGCTACACCTTC	CASSSPSSYGYTF
.	.	TRBV2	TRBJ1-2	TGTGCCAGCAGTGATGGCCAGTCGTACTATGGCTACACCTTC	CASSDGQSYYGYTF
.	.	TRBV5-6	TRBJ1-1	TGTGCCAGCAGCCCGATAACGCGAATCCGAAACACTGAAGCTTTCTTT	CASSPITRIRNTEAFF
.	.	TRBV28	TRBJ1-1	TGTGCCAGCAGGGCAACCACTGAAGCTTTCTTT	CASRATTEAFF
few	.	TRBV29-1	TRBJ2-1	TGCAGCGTTGCAAGGGGTGAAAATGAGCAGTTCTTC	CSVARGENEQFF
few	.	TRBV24-1	TRBJ2-4	TGTGCCACCAGTGATCAGAGAGCCAAAAACATTCAGTACTTC	CATSDQRAKNIQYF
few	TRBD2	TRBV7-9	TRBJ2-1	TGTGCCAGCAGCCCCGGGACTAGCGGGAGGATCTACAATGAGCAGTTCTTC	CASSPGTSGRIYNEQFF
few	.	TRBV7-2	TRBJ1-4	TGTGCCAGCAGCATCCAGGGATATAATGAAAAACTGTTTTTT	CASSIQGYNEKLFF
.	.	TRBV5-4	TRBJ2-1	TGTGCCAGCAACCTAATAGAACAGGGTAATGAGCAGTTCTTC	CASNLIEQGNEQFF
.	TRBD2	TRBV6-5	TRBJ2-7	TGTGCCAGCGGGAGGGACTTCTCCTACACCTACGAGCAGTACTTC	CASGRDFSYTYEQYF
.	.	TRBV28	TRBJ1-6	TGTGCCAGCCATTTGATCGGGGGGCTATCACCCCTCCACTTT	CASHLIGGLSPLHF
.	TRBD1	TRBV28	TRBJ1-1	TGTGCCAGCAGTATCGCAGGGGGGACAGGCACTGAAGCTTTCTTT	CASSIAGGTGTEAFF
few	.	TRBV19	TRBJ2-5	TGTGCCAGTAGACAACAGGGCCAAGAGACCCAGTACTTC	CASRQQGQETQYF
few	.	TRBV6-1	TRBJ1-6	TGTGCCAGCAGAGCCATCAATTCGGGGAATTCACCCCTCCACTTT	CASRAINSGNSPLHF
many	.	TRBV7-2	TRBJ1-2	TGTGCCAGCAGCTTTATTGACACACTCTCTGGCTACACCTTC	CASSFIDTLSGYTF
.	.	TRBV11-2	TRBJ2-7	TGTGCCAGCAGCAAATCCGGGATTTGGGGCGAGCAGTACTTC	CASSKSGIWGEQYF
.	.	TRBV29-1	TRBJ2-5	TGCAGCGTTAGGGACCAGTACCAAGAGACCCAGTACTTC	CSVRDQYQETQYF
.	.	TRBV28	TRBJ1-2	TGTGCCAGCACCCCGGGCCAGCAGGGCTCTTATGGCTACACCTTC	CASTPGQQGSYGYTF
.	TRBD2	TRBV28	TRBJ2-4	TGTGCCAGCAGTGGGGGACTAGCAGTTCGGAAAAACATTCAGTACTTC	CASSGGLAVRKNIQYF
many	TRBD1	TRBV7-6	TRBJ1-4	TGTGCCAGCAGCAGGACAGGGAACCCTAATGAAAAACTGTTTTTT	CASSRTGNPNEKLFF
many	TRBD1	TRBV12-3/TRBV12-4	TRBJ1-2	TGTGCCAGCAGTGGGACAGGCTATGGCTACACCTTC	CASSGTGYGYTF
few	.	TRBV10-3	TRBJ2-6	TGTGCCATCACCCAGGGCAGGGCCTATTCTGGGGCCAACGTCCTGACTTTC	CAITQGRAYSGANVLTF
.	.	TRBV4-1	TRBJ1-5	TGCGCCAGCAGCCAAATGTCAGGAGTTTATAGCAATCAGCCCCAGCATTTT	CASSQMSGVYSNQPQHF
.	TRBD1	TRBV28	TRBJ1-5	TGTGCCACCGACCCCGGACAGGGTAGCAATCAGCCCCAGCATTTT	CATDPGQGSNQPQHF